This T cell receptor beta chain was identified during a study of T cell responses to AZD1222 COVID-19 vaccine. Study context: Analyses pooled second doses at about 4 or about 12 weeks. Study-level findings and limits: Receipt of two AZD1222 doses was followed by a rise in Spike-specific TCR breadth and depth. Spike-wide coverage was observed for vaccine-associated CD4 TCRs, with dominant responses at 160-218 and 743-854.

Germline V gene sequence: CDR1 SNHLY, CDR2 FYNNEI. Trimming took 3 bases from V and 3 from J, leaving 12 bases between them. The CDR3 loop spans 15 amino acids. For this clone: The target antigen is unknown.

TCRdb's table, derived via immunoSEQ multiplex PCR, lists solely in-frame clones and lacks some. The sample shows fewer than 65,000 clones, 84% of them seen only once. Here the sequenced sample was peripheral blood, taken on day 0 of AZD1222 vaccination. This chain uses TRBV2 with TRBJ1-3, with a possible D match to TRBD1 (6 bases). The TCR was taken from an adult in good health. The CDR3 reads CASSEEGVGGNTIYF. CDR3 DNA: TGTGCCAGCAGTGAGGAGGGGGTCGGTGGAAACACCATATATTTT.